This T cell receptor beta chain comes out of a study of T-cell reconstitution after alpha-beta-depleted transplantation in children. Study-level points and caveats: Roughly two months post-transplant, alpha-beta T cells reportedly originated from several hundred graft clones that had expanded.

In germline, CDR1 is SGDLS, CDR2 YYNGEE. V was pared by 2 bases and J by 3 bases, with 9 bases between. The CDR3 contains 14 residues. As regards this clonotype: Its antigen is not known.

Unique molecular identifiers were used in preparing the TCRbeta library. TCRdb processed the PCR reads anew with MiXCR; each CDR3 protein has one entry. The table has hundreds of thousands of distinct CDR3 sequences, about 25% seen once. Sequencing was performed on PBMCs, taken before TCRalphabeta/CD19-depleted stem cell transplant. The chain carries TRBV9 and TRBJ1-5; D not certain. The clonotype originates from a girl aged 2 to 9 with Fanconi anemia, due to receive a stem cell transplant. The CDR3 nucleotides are TGTGCCAGCAGCGTGGGGTCCTACAATCAGCCCCAGCATTTT. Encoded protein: CASSVGSYNQPQHF.